The T cell receptor beta chain under discussion was sequenced for a study of blood T cell repertoires in COVID-19. Study-level information: T cells, B-cell-depleted T cells, or PBMCs provided the cDNA or gDNA that served as material.

Per the original methods: Reference gene primers were amplified, and this amplification served to estimate nucleated cell counts. Here immunoSEQ multiplex PCR was the method, and the copy in TCRdb shows in-frame clones only, minus some. D and trimming come from the DNA, and the V and J calls and clone size come from that table. The table has approximately 270,000 clones, 87% seen once. With 1 base removed from V and 4 bases from J, the gap between germline ends came to 11 bases. The CDR3 extends over 14 amino acids. Germline V lookup: CDR1 LGHDT, CDR2 YNNKEL (reference sequence). The rearrangement uses TRBV3-1 (or the pseudogene TRBV3-2) and TRBJ2-7; the D gene is possibly TRBD1 (5 bases). Sequencing input: peripheral blood. The TCR comes from a man aged 18 to 29 with active or convalescent COVID-19. CDR3: CASSQVAGYYEQYF. CDR3 nucleotide sequence: TGTGCCAGCAGCCAAGTGGCAGGGTATTACGAGCAGTACTTC.